What follows is one T cell receptor (beta chain) and its context. Its cognate antigen is unknown. Germline V gene sequence: CDR1 SGHRS, CDR2 YFSETQ. The CDR3 is made up of 11 amino acids. Trimming left V 0 bases short and J 3 bases short, with 1 base between. Assay: immunoSEQ multiplex PCR; the TCRdb copy retains only in-frame clones and omits some. The table shows 40,000 or so clones, with 84% occurring only once. These data are taken from a study of a mutant IDH1 vaccine in newly diagnosed glioma. Overall study: Vaccines began 4-6 weeks after radiotherapy alone, or with temozolomide cycles. Standard pretreatment was either radiotherapy, temozolomide, or, for most, radiochemotherapy with temozolomide.

Time point given: week 11, during vaccination. In every dose of vaccine, 300 ug of mutant IDH1 20-mer peptide was given alongside topical imiquimod. The genes are TRBV5-1 and TRBJ2-7; no clear D gene. This TCR came from a man aged 35 to 55 with glioma. The material was PBMCs, obtained from a glioma patient whose treatment included an IDH1 peptide vaccine. CDR3 sequence reads: CASSLDYEQYF. The DNA of the CDR3 is TGCGCCAGCAGCTTGGACTACGAGCAGTACTTC.